This T cell receptor beta chain was identified in a study of regulatory T cells in long-lasting Graves disease. Broader study findings: Favoring TRBV28, TRBJ1-2 and TRBJ2-5 was a feature seen in persistent disease. Because few samples were included, accuracy may have been lower.

This sample's time point: persistent/refractory GD, antithyroid drugs over 5 years with positive TRAb. There was RNA extracted from PBMCs, and the TCR library was made from it. This clonotype came up many times. Its antigen remains unidentified. Arm-PCR of CDR3 regions and iRepertoire HTBI primers were the basis on which TCR beta libraries were built. TCRdb analysed the multiplex PCR reads with MiXCR anew, one entry per CDR3 protein. This sample has approximately 500,000 distinct CDR3 sequences; 20% to 25% occur once, and the top ten carry roughly 7%. J was trimmed by 3 bases and V by 5 bases; bases with no gene match: 5. Germline V CDR1 and CDR2: MDHEN, SYDVKM. The CDR3 extends over 14 amino acids.

This chain links TRBV28 with TRBJ1-2, with 8 bases aligning to TRBD1. The sample consisted of peripheral blood mononuclear cells (PBMCs), taken when the disease was refractory, from a patient treated with antithyroid drugs. The sequence was obtained from a female donor with Graves disease. CDR3 in amino acids: CASSLQGVDYGYTF. The CDR3 coding sequence is TGTGCCAGCAGTCTACAGGGGGTTGACTATGGCTACACCTTC.